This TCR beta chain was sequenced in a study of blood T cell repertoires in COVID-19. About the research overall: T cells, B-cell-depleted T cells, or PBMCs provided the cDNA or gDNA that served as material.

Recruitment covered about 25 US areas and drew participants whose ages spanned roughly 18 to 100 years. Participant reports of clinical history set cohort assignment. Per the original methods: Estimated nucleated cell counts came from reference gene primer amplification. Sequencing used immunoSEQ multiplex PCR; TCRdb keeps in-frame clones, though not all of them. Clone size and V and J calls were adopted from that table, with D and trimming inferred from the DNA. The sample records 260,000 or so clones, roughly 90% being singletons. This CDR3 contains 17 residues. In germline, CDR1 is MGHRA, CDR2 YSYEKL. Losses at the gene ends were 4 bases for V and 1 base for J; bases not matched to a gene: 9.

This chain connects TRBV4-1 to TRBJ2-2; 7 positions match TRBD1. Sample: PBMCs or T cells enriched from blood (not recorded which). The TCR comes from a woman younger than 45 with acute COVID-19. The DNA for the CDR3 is TGCGCCAGCAGCCCCGGTCCGACAGGGAGGAACACCGGGGAGCTGTTTTTT. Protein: CASSPGPTGRNTGELFF.